The T cell receptor (beta chain) under discussion was sequenced for a study of T cells after yellow fever vaccination. Whole-study results and caveats: Among all clonotypes, a small share was observed in both CD4 and CD8 compartments. After the booster, approximately 96% of CD4 and about nine tenths of CD8 primary-response clones were re-detected.

TCRdb ran MiXCR on the 5' RACE reads and lists one entry per CDR3 protein. The data hold roughly 330,000 distinct CDR3 sequences, with about 4% observed a single time. This clonotype has ten or more counts. Its antigen remains unknown. The CDR3 spans 15 residues. V lost 2 bases, J lost 5 bases, and 8 bases stayed unmatched. Germline V lookup: CDR1 SGHRS, CDR2 YFSETQ. The chain uses TRBV5-1 and TRBJ1-1, with TRBD1 matching over 8 bases. The sequence came from a young man who received the YFV17D yellow fever vaccine. The sequenced sample was PBMCs, obtained 5 days after the yellow fever booster vaccination. CDR3 protein: CASSLTTGVGTEAFF. For the CDR3, the DNA is TGCGCCAGCAGCTTAACGACAGGGGTCGGGACTGAAGCTTTCTTT.